A single sample is the source of the 23 T cell receptor beta chains below, sequenced in a study of blood T cells in healthy people across ages. Through a sample-barcoded 5' primer and a J-beta primer mix, a second PCR was run for roughly 7 to 12 cycles. Each CDR3 protein is one row after TCRdb ran MiXCR on the 5' RACE reads. The profile shows 700,000 to 1,000,000 distinct CDR3 sequences, about 42% of them singletons. Sequencing was carried out using blood. These receptors were collected from a man aged 60-69 years in good health.

The chain links TRBV6-6 to TRBJ1-1; D unclear. The CDR3 totals 14 residues. V was trimmed by 2 bases and J by 2 bases, leaving 9 bases between them. Germline CDR1 and CDR2: MNHNY and SVGAGI (reference sequence). For the CDR3, the DNA is TGTGCCAGCAGTTACGGGTACGGCAACACTGAAGCTTTCTTT. Its protein is CASSYGYGNTEAFF.

At least ten counts were recorded for this clonotype. The chain carries TRBV20-1 and TRBJ2-5; 13 bases line up with TRBD2. This CDR3 contains 16 residues. V trimming: 4 bases; J trimming: 2 bases; junction bases outside the gene matches: 7. CDR1 and CDR2 from the germline V gene are DFQATT and SNEGSKA (reference sequence). The CDR3 DNA sequence: TGCAGTGCTAAAACTAGCGGGGGGGCCGTACAAGAGACCCAGTACTTC. Protein product: CSAKTSGGAVQETQYF.

Only a few counts were recorded for this clonotype. The CDR3 protein is CASSPAGTGIHEQYF. In DNA form, the CDR3 reads TGTGCCAGCAGTCCCGCCGGGACAGGGATCCACGAGCAGTACTTC. This sequence joins TRBV28 and TRBJ2-7; 9 nucleotides match TRBD1. This CDR3 has 15 amino acids. Looked up from germline, CDR1 is MDHEN and CDR2 is SYDVKM. With 5 bases clipped from V and 5 bases from J, the junction kept 10 bases outside the gene matches.

The CDR3 region is CSVEGPRVRELFF. The CDR3 nucleotides read TGCAGTGTCGAAGGACCGAGAGTCAGGGAGCTGTTTTTT. The gene calls are TRBV20-1 and TRBJ2-2; no clear D. Germline V gene data show CDR1 as DFQATT and CDR2 as SNEGSKA (reference sequence). This CDR3 is built from 13 residues. The V gene lost 7 bases and the J gene lost 9 bases, with 18 bases spanning the gap.

The rearrangement joins TRBV9 to TRBJ2-7; TRBD1 aligns across 7 bases. V shed 3 bases, J shed 2 bases, and the junction held 8 bases outside the gene matches. This CDR3 region has 15 residues. Per germline, CDR1 SGDLS and CDR2 YYNGEE. The DNA for the CDR3 is TGTGCCAGCAGCGCCGGAGACAGGGCTACCTACGAGCAGTACTTC. Translation: CASSAGDRATYEQYF.

CDR3 loop: CASSATGDEKLFF. For the CDR3, the DNA is TGCGCCAGCAGCGCTACAGGGGATGAAAAACTGTTTTTT. The chain couples TRBV5-1 to TRBJ1-4; 7 nucleotides align to TRBD1. CDR1 and CDR2 (germline): SGHRS, YFSETQ. V was pared by 4 bases and J by 6 bases, with 3 bases of the junction left unmatched. The CDR3 is 13 residues long.

The sample holds many counts of this clonotype. This chain joins TRBV12-3 or TRBV12-4 and TRBJ2-4; D is undetermined. CDR3 length equals 13 residues. Between the trimmed V and J ends, which lost 5 bases and 3 bases, there was a span of 8 bases. The CDR3 bases are TGTGCCAGCAGTGTAGATATCAAAAACATTCAGTACTTC. Protein product: CASSVDIKNIQYF.

This clonotype was counted once. Its ends do not fully match the called genes, so a read error is possible. The chain joins TRBV30 to TRBJ2-3; D possibly corresponds to TRBD2 (6 bases). The CDR3 spans 15 residues. The germline V gene has CDR1 GTSNPN and CDR2 SVGIG (reference sequence). CDR3 nucleotides: TGTGCCTGGAGTGTGGGTAGCGGCCGCACATATACGCAGTATTTT. Encoded protein: CAWSVGSGRTYTQYF.

The chain links TRBV5-1 to TRBJ2-1; perhaps TRBD2 as D (6 bases). The CDR3 is 14 amino acids. The germline gives CDR1 SGHRS, CDR2 YFSETQ. Trimming cost V 2 bases and J 2 bases, with 8 bases left between them. For the CDR3, the DNA is TGCGCCAGCAGCTTAGGGGAGGCCTACAATGAGCAGTTCTTC. Its protein product is CASSLGEAYNEQFF.

The chain is built from TRBV28 and TRBJ2-7; a possible D gene is TRBD2 (5 bases). The CDR3 length is 14 residues. Trimming left V 10 bases short and J 6 bases short, with 22 bases between. Germline lookup yields CDR1 MDHEN and CDR2 SYDVKM. CDR3 nucleotides: TGTGCCACGGAAACCCGTCACAGCGGTAGCGAGCAGTACTTC. It specifies CATETRHSGSEQYF.

This sequence joins TRBV2 and TRBJ2-5; D gene uncertain. V lost 3 bases, J lost 1 base, and 15 bases lay in between. In germline, CDR1 is SNHLY, CDR2 FYNNEI. CDR3 length: 16 residues. The CDR3 DNA follows: TGTGCCAGCAGTGATCCGCGGTTGGGTCCCCAAGAGACCCAGTACTTC. Translated: CASSDPRLGPQETQYF.

This clonotype was seen more than once but under ten times. This chain uses TRBV2 with TRBJ2-4; possibly TRBD2 for D (5 bases). This CDR3 is 11 amino acids long. The V end lost 6 bases, the J end lost 13 bases, and 13 bases lay between the germline ends. CDR1 and CDR2 (germline): SNHLY, FYNNEI. Written as DNA, the CDR3 is TGTGCCAGCAGCGTGACGTGGGAGCAGTACTTC. This translates into CASSVTWEQYF.

The V and J genes are TRBV6-2 or TRBV6-3 and TRBJ1-5; perhaps TRBD1 as D (6 bases). CDR1 and CDR2 from the germline V gene are MNHEY and SVGEGT. The CDR3 runs to 17 residues. The V gene lost 2 bases and the J gene lost 4 bases, with 18 bases spanning the gap. In nucleotides, the CDR3 is TGTGCCAGCAGTTACCCCCCGCAGGGGAAGAGGAATCAGCCCCAGCATTTT. This gives the protein CASSYPPQGKRNQPQHF.

This chain uses TRBV30 with TRBJ1-5; D is unclear. The germline V and J ends were trimmed by 2 bases and 9 bases, with 11 bases remaining between them. Germline V gives CDR1 GTSNPN, CDR2 SVGIG (reference sequence). The CDR3 totals 12 residues. DNA for the CDR3: TGTGCCTGGAGTCGACCCGAGTGGCCCCAGCATTTT. It specifies CAWSRPEWPQHF. Looking up the rest from reference TRBV30 and TRBJ1-5 gives the full variable domain: SQTIHQWPATLVQPVGSPLSLECTVEGTSNPNLYWYRQAAGRGLQLLFYSVGIGQISSEVPQNLSASRPQDRQFILSSKKLLLSDSGFYLCAWSRPEWPQHFGDGTRLSIL.

V is TRBV10-3 and J is TRBJ1-6, with 7 bases that match TRBD1. The CDR3 is 15 amino acids. Looked up from germline, CDR1 is ENHRY and CDR2 is SYGVKD. Trimming took 10 bases from V and 6 from J; bases not matched to a gene: 12. The CDR3 DNA follows: TGTGCCACGACTATAGGACAGGAGATTAATTCACCCCTCCACTTT. Translation gives CATTIGQEINSPLHF.

The table lists this clonotype with a few counts. The V call is TRBV5-5, the J call TRBJ1-2; 7 nucleotides line up with TRBD1. Losses at the gene ends were 4 bases for V and 1 base for J; bases not matched to a gene: 4. This CDR3 is built from 14 residues. Germline CDR1 is SGHKS and CDR2 is YYEKEE (reference sequence). In DNA form, the CDR3 reads TGTGCCAGCAGCCCGGGACAGCTTAACTATGGCTACACCTTC. It translates to CASSPGQLNYGYTF.

This chain uses TRBV6-5 with TRBJ1-2; TRBD1 might be the D (6 bases). There are 15 residues in the CDR3. Germline V gene lookup returns CDR1 MNHEY and CDR2 SVGAGI. V was clipped by 2 bases and J by 4 bases, with 14 bases between them. The CDR3 sequence: CASSYGTPDTYGYTF. The CDR3 DNA sequence: TGTGCCAGCAGTTACGGGACACCTGATACCTATGGCTACACCTTC.

V usage is TRBV6-2 or TRBV6-3 and J usage is TRBJ1-2; D is undetermined. The CDR3 length is 13 residues. V was clipped by 2 bases and J by 7 bases, with 11 bases between them. In germline, CDR1 is MNHEY, CDR2 SVGEGT. The CDR3 coding sequence is TGTGCCAGCAGTTACGCTGCTTTAAGTGGCTACACCTTC. Translated: CASSYAALSGYTF.

This clonotype turned up a few times. This chain links TRBV6-2 or TRBV6-3 with TRBJ1-6; maybe TRBD1 (5 bases). Per germline, CDR1 MNHEY and CDR2 SVGEGT. The CDR3 is 15 residues long. V lost 0 bases and J 10 bases, leaving 13 bases between the germline ends. CDR3 sequence: CASSYSGSWGSPLHF. The CDR3 coding sequence is TGTGCCAGCAGTTACTCGGGCTCATGGGGGTCACCCCTCCACTTT.

About this clonotype itself: A junction boundary mismatches the germline segment, possibly from a read error. The chain recombines TRBV14 with TRBJ2-7; 8 positions agree with TRBD1. Germline-derived CDR1 and CDR2 are SGHDN and FVKESK. The CDR3 contains 15 residues. The CDR3 nucleotides read TGTGCCGGCAGCCGAGCTTTGGGACAGGACTACGAGCAGTACTTC. It codes for CAGSRALGQDYEQYF.

V usage is TRBV10-1 and J usage is TRBJ1-4; D unresolved. Trimming pared 4 bases from V and 7 bases from J, leaving 19 bases between. Per the germline V gene, CDR1 is WNHNN and CDR2 is SYGVQD (reference sequence). The CDR3 spans 16 residues. The CDR3 nucleotides read TGCGCCAGCAGTGTTACTTCGGTGGTGATGGGTGAAAAACTGTTTTTT. Protein product: CASSVTSVVMGEKLFF.

This clonotype showed up many times. The chain couples TRBV4-1 to TRBJ2-5, with D perhaps matching TRBD2 (5 bases). Germline V CDR1 and CDR2: MGHRA, YSYEKL. The CDR3 covers 16 residues. The V gene lost 4 bases and the J gene lost 1 base, with 16 bases spanning the gap. Here the CDR3 DNA reads TGCGCCAGCAGCCGGGCCGGAGGCGCGCGCCAAGAGACCCAGTACTTC. It codes for CASSRAGGARQETQYF.

The CDR3 DNA follows: TGTGCCAGCAGCCAAGAGGGCGGGGGGGCTGCCGGGGAGCTGTTTTTT. It encodes CASSQEGGGAAGELFF. The rearrangement uses TRBV3-1 and TRBJ2-2; TRBD2 matches 9 bases. CDR1 is LGHDT and CDR2 is YNNKEL in the germline V gene (reference sequence). CDR3 length: 16 residues. V trimming: 0 bases; J trimming: 6 bases; junction bases outside the gene matches: 5.